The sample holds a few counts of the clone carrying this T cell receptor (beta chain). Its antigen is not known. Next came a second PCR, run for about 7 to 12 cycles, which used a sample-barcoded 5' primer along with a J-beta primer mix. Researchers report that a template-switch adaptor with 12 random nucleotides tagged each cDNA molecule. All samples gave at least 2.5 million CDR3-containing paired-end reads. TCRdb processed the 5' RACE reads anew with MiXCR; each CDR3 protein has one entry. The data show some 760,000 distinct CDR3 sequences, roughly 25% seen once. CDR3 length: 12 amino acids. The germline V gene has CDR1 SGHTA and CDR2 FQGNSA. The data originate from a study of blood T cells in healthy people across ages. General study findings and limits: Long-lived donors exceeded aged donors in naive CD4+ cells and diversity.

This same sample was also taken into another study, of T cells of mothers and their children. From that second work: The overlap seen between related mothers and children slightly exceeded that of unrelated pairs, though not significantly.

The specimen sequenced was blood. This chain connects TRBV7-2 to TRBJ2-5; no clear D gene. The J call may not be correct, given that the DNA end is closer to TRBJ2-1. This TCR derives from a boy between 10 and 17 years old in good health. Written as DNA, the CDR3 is TGTGCCAGCAGTTCCAGCGCAAATGAGCAGTTCTTC. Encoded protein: CASSSSANEQFF.